This T cell receptor (beta chain) derives from a study of molecular identifiers for immune sequencing clone quantification. With respect to this clonotype: The antigen is undetermined.

Regarding the study as a whole: Clone sizes could be underestimated for highly expanded clones when identical TCR molecules share a barcode. Effector cells kept over 98% of their molecules in clones above 20 RNA copies, while naive cells kept under 1% there. Jurkat TCR RNA spiked in from one cell reportedly remained identifiable amid approximately 1 million naive cells.

A single record per CDR3 protein comes from TCRdb applying MiXCR to the PCR reads. This table has about 100,000 distinct CDR3 sequences, 36% appearing once. This CDR3 region has 14 residues. Germline assignment: CDR1 ENHRY and CDR2 SYGVKD. V shed 1 base and J shed 2 bases, with 8 bases lying between them. The sequence was obtained from a human donor in good health. Some libraries in this study had Jurkat cell RNA spiked in. The chain couples TRBV10-3 to TRBJ1-1; D ambiguous. Source material: naive CD8+ T cells from blood, with Jurkat cell RNA spiked in. As for subset: FACS-sorted CD8+CD4-CCR7+CD45RA+ naive T cells. The CDR3 DNA reads TGTGCCATCAGTGAGTTGCTGGGAAACACTGAAGCTTTCTTT. Its translation: CAISELLGNTEAFF.